The clone carrying this T cell receptor (beta chain) has a single count. V trimming: 7 bases; J trimming: 3 bases; junction bases outside the gene matches: 6. Germline CDR1 is SGHNT and CDR2 is YYREEE (reference sequence). This CDR3 region has 13 residues. Here immunoSEQ multiplex PCR was the method, and the copy in TCRdb shows in-frame clones only, minus some. The sample yields more than 400,000 clones, 81% seen once. The sample is drawn from a study of shared clonotypes between healthy human individuals. V is TRBV5-4 and J is TRBJ2-7, with 8 bases aligning to TRBD1. The TCR sequence derives from a woman aged 35 to 49 in good health. Some clones in this sample may be carry-over from other donors' samples. The sequenced material came from PBMCs. DNA for the CDR3: TGTGCCAGCGGACAGGGTGGTGGCTACGAGCAGTACTTC. This codes for CASGQGGGYEQYF.